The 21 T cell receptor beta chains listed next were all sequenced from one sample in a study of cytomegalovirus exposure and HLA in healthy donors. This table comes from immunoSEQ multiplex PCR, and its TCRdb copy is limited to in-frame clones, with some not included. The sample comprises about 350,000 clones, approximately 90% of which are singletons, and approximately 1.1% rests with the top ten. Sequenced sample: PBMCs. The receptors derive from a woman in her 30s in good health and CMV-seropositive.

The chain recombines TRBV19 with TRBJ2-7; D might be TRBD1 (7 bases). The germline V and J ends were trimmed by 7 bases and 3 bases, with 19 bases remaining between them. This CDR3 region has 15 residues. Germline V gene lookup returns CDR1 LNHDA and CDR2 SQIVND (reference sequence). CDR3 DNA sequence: TGTGCCAGTAAGCAGGGGGGCAGAACAGGCTACGAGCAGTACTTC. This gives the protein CASKQGGRTGYEQYF.

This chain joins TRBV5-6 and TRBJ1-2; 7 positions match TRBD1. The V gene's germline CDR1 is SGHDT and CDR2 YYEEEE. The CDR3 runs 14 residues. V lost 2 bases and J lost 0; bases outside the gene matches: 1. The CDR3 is CASSLGTANYGYTF. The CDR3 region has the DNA TGTGCCAGCAGCTTAGGGACAGCTAACTATGGCTACACCTTC.

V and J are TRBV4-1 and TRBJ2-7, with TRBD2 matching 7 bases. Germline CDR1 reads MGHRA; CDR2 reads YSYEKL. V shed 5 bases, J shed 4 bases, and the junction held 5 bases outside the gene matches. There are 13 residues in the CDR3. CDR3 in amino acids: CASSGASGYEQYF. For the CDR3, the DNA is TGCGCCAGCAGCGGAGCTAGCGGATACGAGCAGTACTTC.

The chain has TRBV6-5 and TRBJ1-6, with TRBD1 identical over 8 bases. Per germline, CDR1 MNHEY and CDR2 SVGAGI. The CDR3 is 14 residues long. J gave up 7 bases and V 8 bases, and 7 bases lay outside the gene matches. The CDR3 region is CASLGTGGNSPLHF. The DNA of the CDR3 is TGTGCCAGCTTGGGAACAGGGGGGAATTCACCCCTCCACTTT.

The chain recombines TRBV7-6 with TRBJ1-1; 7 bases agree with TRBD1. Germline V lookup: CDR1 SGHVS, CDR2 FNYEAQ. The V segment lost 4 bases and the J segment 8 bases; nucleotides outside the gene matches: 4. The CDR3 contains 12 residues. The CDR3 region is CASSSTGVEAFF. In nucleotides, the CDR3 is TGTGCCAGCAGCTCAACAGGGGTGGAAGCTTTCTTT.

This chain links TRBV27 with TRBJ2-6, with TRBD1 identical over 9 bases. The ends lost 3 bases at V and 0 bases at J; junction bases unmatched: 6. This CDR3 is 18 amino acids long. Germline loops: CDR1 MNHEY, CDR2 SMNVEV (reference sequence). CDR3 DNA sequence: TGTGCCAGCAGTTTTTACAGGGGGCAAAGCTCTGGGGCCAACGTCCTGACTTTC. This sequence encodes CASSFYRGQSSGANVLTF.

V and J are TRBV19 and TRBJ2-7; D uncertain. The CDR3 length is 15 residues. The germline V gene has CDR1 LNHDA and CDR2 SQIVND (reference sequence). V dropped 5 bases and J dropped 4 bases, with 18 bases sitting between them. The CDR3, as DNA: TGTGCCAGTAGTGCATCAACTGCTCCTTCTTACGAGCAGTACTTC. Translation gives CASSASTAPSYEQYF.

This CDR3 is CASSLGTRIYEQYF. The DNA for the CDR3 is TGTGCCAGCAGCCTAGGGACAAGGATCTACGAGCAGTACTTC. V is TRBV11-2 and J is TRBJ2-7; possibly TRBD1 for D (6 bases). The CDR3 loop spans 14 amino acids. Per germline, CDR1 SGHAT and CDR2 FQNNGV. V lost 5 bases, J lost 3 bases, and 14 bases lay in between.

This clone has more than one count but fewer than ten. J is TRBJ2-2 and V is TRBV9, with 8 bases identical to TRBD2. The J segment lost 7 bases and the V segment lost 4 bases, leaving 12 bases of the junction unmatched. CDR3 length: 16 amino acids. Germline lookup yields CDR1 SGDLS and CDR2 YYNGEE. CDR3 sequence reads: CASSTRPSGSSGELFF. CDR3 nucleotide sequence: TGTGCCAGCAGCACGCGACCCAGCGGGAGTAGCGGGGAGCTGTTTTTT.

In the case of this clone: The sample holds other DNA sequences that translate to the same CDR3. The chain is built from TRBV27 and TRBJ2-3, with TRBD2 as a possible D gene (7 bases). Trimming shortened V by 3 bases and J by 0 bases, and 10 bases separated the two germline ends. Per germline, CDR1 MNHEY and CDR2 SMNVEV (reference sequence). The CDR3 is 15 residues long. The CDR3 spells CASSLRGRSTDTQYF. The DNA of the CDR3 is TGTGCCAGCAGTTTGCGGGGGCGGAGCACAGATACGCAGTATTTT.

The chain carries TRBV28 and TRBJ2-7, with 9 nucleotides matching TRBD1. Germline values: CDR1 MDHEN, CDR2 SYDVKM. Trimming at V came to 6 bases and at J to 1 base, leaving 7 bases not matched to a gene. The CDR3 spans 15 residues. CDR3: CASRQGQGPSYEQYF. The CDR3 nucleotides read TGTGCCAGCAGACAGGGACAGGGACCTTCCTACGAGCAGTACTTC.

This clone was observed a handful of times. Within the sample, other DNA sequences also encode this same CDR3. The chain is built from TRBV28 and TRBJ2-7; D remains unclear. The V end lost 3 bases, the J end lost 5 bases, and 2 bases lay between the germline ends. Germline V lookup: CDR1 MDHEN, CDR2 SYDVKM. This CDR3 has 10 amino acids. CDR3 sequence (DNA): TGTGCCAGCAGTTTGAACGAGCAGTACTTC. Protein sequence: CASSLNEQYF.

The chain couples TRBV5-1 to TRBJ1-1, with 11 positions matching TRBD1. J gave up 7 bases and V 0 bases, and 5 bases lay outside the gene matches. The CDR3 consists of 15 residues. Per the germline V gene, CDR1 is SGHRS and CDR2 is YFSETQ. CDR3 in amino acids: CASSLAGDRGGEAFF. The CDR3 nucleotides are TGCGCCAGCAGCTTGGCCGGGGACAGGGGGGGTGAAGCTTTCTTT. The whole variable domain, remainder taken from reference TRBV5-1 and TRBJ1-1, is KAGVTQTPRYLIKTRGQQVTLSCSPISGHRSVSWYQQTPGQGLQFLFEYFSETQRNKGNFPGRFSGRQFSNSRSEMNVSTLELGDSALYLCASSLAGDRGGEAFFGQGTRLTVV.

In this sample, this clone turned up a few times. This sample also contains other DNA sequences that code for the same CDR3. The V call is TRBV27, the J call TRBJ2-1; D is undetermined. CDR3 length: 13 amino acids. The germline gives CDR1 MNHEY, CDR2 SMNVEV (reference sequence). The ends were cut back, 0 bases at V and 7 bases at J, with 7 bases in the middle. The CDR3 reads CASSLSRRNEQFF. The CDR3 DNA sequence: TGTGCCAGCAGTTTATCCCGCCGGAATGAGCAGTTCTTC.

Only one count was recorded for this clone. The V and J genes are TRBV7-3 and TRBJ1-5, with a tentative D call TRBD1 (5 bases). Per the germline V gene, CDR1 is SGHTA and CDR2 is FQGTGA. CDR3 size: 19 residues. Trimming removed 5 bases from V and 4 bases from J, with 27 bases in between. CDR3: CASSPHPFPGTSGNQPQHF. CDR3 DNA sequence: TGTGCCAGCAGCCCCCATCCTTTCCCAGGGACTAGCGGTAATCAGCCCCAGCATTTT. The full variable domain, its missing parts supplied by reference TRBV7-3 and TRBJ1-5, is GAGVSQTPSNKVTEKGKYVELRCDPISGHTALYWYRQSLGQGPEFLIYFQGTGAADDSGLPNDRFFAVRPEGSVSTLKIQRTERGDSAVYLCASSPHPFPGTSGNQPQHFGDGTRLSIL.

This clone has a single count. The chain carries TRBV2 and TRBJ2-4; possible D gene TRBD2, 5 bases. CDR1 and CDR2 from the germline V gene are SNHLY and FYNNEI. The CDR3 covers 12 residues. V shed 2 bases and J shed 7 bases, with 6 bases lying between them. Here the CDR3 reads CASSESGNIQYF. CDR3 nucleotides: TGTGCCAGCAGTGAATCGGGGAACATTCAGTACTTC. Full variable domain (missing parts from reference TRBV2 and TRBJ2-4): EPEVTQTPSHQVTQMGQEVILRCVPISNHLYFYWYRQILGQKVEFLVSFYNNEISEKSEIFDDQFSVERPDGSNFTLKIRSTKLEDSAMYFCASSESGNIQYFGAGTRLSVL.

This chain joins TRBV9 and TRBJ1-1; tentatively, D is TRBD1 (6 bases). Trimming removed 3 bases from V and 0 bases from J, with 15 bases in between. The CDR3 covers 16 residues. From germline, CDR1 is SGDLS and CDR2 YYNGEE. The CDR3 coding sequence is TGTGCCAGCAGCGCGACACCAGGGGACGTGAACACTGAAGCTTTCTTT. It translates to CASSATPGDVNTEAFF.

CDR3 sequence: CASSRVVTEAFF. CDR3 coding DNA: TGTGCCAGCTCTCGGGTTGTCACTGAAGCTTTCTTT. The chain has TRBV28 and TRBJ1-1, with no clear D. This CDR3 region has 12 residues. V lost 8 bases to trimming and J lost 4 bases, with 11 bases between them. Per germline, CDR1 MDHEN and CDR2 SYDVKM.

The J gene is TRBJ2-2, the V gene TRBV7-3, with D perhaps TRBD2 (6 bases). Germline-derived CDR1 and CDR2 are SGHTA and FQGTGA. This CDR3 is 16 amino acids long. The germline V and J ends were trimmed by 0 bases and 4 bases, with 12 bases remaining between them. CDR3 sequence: CASSLTSGVVTGELFF. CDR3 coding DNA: TGTGCCAGCAGCTTAACATCGGGGGTTGTCACCGGGGAGCTGTTTTTT.

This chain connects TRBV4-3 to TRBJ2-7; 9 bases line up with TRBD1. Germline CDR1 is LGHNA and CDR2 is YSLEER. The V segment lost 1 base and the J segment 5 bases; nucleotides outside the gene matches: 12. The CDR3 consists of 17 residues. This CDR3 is CASSQGRPGQGFHEQYF. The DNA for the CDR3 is TGCGCCAGCAGCCAAGGAAGACCGGGACAGGGTTTCCACGAGCAGTACTTC.

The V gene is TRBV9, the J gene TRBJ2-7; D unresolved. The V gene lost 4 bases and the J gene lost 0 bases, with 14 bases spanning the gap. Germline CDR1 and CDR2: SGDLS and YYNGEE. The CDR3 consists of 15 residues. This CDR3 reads CASSQSHTSSYEQYF. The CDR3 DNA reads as TGTGCCAGCAGCCAATCACACACAAGCTCCTACGAGCAGTACTTC.